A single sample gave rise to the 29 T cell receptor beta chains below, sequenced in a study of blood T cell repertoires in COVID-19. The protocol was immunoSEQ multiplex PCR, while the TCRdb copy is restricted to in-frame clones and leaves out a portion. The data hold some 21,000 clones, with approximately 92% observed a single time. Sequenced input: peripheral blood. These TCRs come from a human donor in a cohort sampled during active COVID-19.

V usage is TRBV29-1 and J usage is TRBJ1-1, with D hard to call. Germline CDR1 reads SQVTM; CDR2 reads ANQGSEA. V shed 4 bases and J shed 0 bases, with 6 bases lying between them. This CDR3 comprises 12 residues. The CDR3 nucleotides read TGCAGCGTTGGCCGGGTGAACACTGAAGCTTTCTTT. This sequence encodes CSVGRVNTEAFF. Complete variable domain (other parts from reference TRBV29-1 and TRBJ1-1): SAVISQKPSRDICQRGTSLTIQCQVDSQVTMMFWYRQQPGQSLTLIATANQGSEATYESGFVIDKFPISRPNLTFSTLTVSNMSPEDSSIYLCSVGRVNTEAFFGQGTRLTVV.

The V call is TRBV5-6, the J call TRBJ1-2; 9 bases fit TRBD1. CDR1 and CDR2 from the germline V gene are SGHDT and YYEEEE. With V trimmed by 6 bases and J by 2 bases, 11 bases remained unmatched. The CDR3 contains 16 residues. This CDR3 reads CASNPTGQGRNYGYTF. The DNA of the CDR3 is TGTGCCAGCAACCCGACTGGACAGGGGAGGAACTATGGCTACACCTTC.

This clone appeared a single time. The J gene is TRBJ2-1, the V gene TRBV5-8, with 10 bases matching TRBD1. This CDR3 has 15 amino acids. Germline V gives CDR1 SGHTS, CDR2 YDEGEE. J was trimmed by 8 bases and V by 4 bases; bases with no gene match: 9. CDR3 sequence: CASSKPGTGVDEQFF. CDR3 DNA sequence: TGTGCCAGCAGCAAACCCGGGACAGGGGTCGATGAGCAGTTCTTC.

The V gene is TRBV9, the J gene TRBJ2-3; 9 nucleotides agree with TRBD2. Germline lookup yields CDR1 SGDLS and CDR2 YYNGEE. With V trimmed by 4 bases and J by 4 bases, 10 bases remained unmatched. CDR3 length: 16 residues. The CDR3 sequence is CASSPAGAGGADTQYF. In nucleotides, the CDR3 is TGTGCCAGCAGCCCGGCTGGGGCGGGGGGGGCAGATACGCAGTATTTT.

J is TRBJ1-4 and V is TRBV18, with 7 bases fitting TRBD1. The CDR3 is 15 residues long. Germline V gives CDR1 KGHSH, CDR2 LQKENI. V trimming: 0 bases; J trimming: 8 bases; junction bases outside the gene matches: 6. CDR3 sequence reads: CASSPPDRAREKLFF. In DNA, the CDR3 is TGTGCCAGCTCACCACCTGACAGGGCTCGAGAAAAACTGTTTTTT.

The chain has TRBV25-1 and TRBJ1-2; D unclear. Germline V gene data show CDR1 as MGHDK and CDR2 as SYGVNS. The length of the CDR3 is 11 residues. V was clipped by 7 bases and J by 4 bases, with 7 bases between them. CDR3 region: CASNGIYGYTF. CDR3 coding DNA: TGTGCCAGCAACGGGATCTATGGCTACACCTTC.

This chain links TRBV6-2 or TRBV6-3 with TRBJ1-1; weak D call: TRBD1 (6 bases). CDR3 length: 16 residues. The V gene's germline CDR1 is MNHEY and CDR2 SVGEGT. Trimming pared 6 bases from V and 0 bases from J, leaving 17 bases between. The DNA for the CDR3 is TGTGCCAGCAGCCCAAGACAGGTTGGGATGAACACTGAAGCTTTCTTT. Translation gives CASSPRQVGMNTEAFF.

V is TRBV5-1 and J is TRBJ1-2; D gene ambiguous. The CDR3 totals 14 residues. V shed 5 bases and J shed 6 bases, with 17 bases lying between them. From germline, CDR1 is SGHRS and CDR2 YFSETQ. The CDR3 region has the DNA TGCGCCAGCAGGCTTCGGGGTAACTTGGATGGCTACACCTTC. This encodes CASRLRGNLDGYTF.

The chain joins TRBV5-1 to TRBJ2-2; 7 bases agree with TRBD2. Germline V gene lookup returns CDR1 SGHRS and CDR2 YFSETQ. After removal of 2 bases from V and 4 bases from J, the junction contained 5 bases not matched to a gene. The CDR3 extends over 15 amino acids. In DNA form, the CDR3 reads TGCGCCAGCAGCTTTGTCCCGGGGGGCACCGGGGAGCTGTTTTTT. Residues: CASSFVPGGTGELFF.

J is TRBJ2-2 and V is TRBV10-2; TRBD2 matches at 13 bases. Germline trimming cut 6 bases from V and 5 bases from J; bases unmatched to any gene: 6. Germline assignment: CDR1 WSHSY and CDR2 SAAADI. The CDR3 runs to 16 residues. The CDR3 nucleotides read TGCGCCAGCAGATCAACACTAGCGGGGGGGACCGGGGAGCTGTTTTTT. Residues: CASRSTLAGGTGELFF.

Here the CDR3 DNA reads TGTGCCAGCAGCGCAGGGACTGGAAACACCATATATTTT. As protein: CASSAGTGNTIYF. The chain employs TRBV9 and TRBJ1-3, with TRBD1 as a possible D gene (5 bases). CDR1 is SGDLS and CDR2 is YYNGEE in the germline V gene. V lost 3 bases and J 2 bases, leaving 6 bases between the germline ends. The CDR3 is made up of 13 amino acids.

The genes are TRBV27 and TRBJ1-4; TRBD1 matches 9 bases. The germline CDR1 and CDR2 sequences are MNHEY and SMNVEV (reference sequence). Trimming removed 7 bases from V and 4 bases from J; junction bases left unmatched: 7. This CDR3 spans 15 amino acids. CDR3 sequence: CASMGQGGINEKLFF. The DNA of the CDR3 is TGTGCCAGCATGGGACAGGGTGGGATTAATGAAAAACTGTTTTTT.

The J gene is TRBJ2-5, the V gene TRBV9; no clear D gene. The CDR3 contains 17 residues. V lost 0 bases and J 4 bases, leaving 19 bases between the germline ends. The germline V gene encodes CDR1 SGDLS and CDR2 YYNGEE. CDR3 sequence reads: CASSVGPAGEIPETQYF. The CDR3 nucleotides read TGTGCCAGCAGCGTAGGTCCAGCCGGAGAGATCCCAGAGACCCAGTACTTC.

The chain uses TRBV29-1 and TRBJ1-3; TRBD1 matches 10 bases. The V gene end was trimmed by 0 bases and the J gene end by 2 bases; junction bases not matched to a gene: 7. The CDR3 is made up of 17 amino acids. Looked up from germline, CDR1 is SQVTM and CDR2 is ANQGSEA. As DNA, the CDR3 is TGCAGCGTTGAAGATTCGAGGGACAGGGGAGCTGGAAACACCATATATTTT. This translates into CSVEDSRDRGAGNTIYF.

The CDR3 DNA follows: TGTGCCAGCCGGGGGGATATAAGCAATCAGCCCCAGCATTTT. As protein: CASRGDISNQPQHF. This sequence joins TRBV18 and TRBJ1-5, with D perhaps TRBD1 (5 bases). V was clipped by 8 bases and J by 1 base, with 12 bases between them. There are 14 residues in the CDR3. Germline-derived CDR1 and CDR2 are KGHSH and LQKENI.

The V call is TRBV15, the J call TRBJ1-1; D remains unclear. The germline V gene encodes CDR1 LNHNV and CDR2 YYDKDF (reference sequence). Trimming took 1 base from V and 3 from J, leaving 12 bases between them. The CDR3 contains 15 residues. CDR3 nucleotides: TGTGCCACCAGCAGAGCGGTGGCAGGCGACACTGAAGCTTTCTTT. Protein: CATSRAVAGDTEAFF.

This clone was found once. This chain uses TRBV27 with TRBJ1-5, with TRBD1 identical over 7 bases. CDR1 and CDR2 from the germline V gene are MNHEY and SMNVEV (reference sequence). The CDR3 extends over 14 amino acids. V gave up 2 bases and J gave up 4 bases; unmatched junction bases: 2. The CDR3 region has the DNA TGTGCCAGCAGTTTAAACAGGGGAAATCAGCCCCAGCATTTT. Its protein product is CASSLNRGNQPQHF.

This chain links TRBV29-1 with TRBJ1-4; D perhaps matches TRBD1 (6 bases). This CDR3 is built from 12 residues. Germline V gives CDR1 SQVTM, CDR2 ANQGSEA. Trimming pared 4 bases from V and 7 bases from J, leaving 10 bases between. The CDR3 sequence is CSVGQVIEKLFF. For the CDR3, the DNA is TGCAGCGTTGGACAGGTCATTGAAAAACTGTTTTTT.

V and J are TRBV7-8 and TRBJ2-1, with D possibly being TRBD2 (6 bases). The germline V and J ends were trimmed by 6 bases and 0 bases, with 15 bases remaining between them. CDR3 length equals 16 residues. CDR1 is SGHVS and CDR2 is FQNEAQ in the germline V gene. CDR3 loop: CASSRLAESSYNEQFF. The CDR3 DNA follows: TGTGCCAGCAGTCGCTTAGCGGAGAGCTCCTACAATGAGCAGTTCTTC. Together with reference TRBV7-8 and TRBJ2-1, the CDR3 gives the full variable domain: GAGVSQSPRYKVAKRGQDVALRCDPISGHVSLFWYQQALGQGPEFLTYFQNEAQLDKSGLPSDRFFAERPEGSVSTLKIQRTQQEDSAVYLCASSRLAESSYNEQFFGPGTRLTVL.

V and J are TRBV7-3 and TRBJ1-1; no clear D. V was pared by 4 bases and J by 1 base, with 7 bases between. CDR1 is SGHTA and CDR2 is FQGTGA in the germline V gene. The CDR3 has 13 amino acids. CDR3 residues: CASSWEGNTEAFF. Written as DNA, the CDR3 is TGTGCCAGCAGCTGGGAGGGGAACACTGAAGCTTTCTTT.

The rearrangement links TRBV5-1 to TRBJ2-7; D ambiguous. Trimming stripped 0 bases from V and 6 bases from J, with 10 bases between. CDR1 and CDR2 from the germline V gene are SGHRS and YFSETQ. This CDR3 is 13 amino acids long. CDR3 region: CASSLGQAAEQYF. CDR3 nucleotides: TGCGCCAGCAGCTTGGGTCAGGCAGCCGAGCAGTACTTC.

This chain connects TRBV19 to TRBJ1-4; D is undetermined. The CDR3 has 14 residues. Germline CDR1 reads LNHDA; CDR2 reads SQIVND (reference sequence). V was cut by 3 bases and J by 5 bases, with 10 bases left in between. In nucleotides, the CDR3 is TGTGCCAGTAGTATCTGGGCCCAAAATGAAAAACTGTTTTTT. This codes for CASSIWAQNEKLFF.

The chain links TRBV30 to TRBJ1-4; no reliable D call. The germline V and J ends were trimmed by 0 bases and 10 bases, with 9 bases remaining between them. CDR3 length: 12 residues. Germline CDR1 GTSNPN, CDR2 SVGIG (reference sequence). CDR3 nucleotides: TGTGCCTGGAGTGTCCGGGGTGCAAAACTGTTTTTT. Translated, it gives CAWSVRGAKLFF.

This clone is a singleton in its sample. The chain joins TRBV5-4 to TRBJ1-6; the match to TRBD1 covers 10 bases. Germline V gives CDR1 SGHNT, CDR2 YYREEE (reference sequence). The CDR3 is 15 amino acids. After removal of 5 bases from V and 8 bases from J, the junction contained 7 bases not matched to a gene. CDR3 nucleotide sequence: TGTGCCAGCAGAGCCGGGACAGGGGTATATTCACCCCTCCACTTT. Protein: CASRAGTGVYSPLHF.

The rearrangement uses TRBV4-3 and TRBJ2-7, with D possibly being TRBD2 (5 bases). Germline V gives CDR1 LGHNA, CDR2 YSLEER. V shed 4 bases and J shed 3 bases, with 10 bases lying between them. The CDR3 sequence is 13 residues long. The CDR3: CASSRGAGYEQYF. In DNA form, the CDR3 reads TGCGCCAGCAGCCGGGGAGCTGGCTACGAGCAGTACTTC.

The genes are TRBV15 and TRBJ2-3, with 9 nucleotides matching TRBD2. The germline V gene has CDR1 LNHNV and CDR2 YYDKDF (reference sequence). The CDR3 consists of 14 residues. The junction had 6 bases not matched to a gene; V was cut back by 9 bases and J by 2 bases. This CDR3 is CATESGGSTDTQYF. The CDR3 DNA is TGTGCCACTGAGAGCGGGGGGTCCACAGATACGCAGTATTTT.

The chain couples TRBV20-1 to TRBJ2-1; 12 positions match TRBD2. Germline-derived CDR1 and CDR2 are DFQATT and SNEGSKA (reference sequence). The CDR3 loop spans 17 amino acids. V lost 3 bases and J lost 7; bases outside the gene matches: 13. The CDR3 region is CSASRLAGGVMGNEQFF. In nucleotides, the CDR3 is TGCAGTGCTAGTAGGCTAGCGGGGGGGGTGATGGGGAATGAGCAGTTCTTC.

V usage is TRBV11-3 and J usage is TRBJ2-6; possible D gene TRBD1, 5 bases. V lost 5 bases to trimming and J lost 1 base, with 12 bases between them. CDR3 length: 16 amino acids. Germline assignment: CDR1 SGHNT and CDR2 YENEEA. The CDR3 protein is CASSQFQGSGANVLTF. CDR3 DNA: TGTGCCAGCAGCCAATTCCAGGGTTCTGGGGCCAACGTCCTGACTTTC.

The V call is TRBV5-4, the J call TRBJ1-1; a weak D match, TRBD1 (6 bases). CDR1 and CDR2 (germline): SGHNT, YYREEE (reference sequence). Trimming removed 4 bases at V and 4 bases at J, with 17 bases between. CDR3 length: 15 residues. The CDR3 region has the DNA TGTGCCAGCAGCCCACCGCAGGGGCCGTTCACTGAAGCTTTCTTT. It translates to CASSPPQGPFTEAFF.